The rows below give T cell receptor beta chains drawn from one sample of a study of blood T cell repertoires in COVID-19. The assay was immunoSEQ multiplex PCR, and TCRdb's table has in-frame clones only and misses some. The table has 150,000 to 200,000 clones, around nine tenths seen once. The specimen sequenced was peripheral blood. The receptor set was obtained from a man between 18 and 35 years old with active or convalescent COVID-19. Each CDR3 is given with its conserved first and last residue. The D gene is left open where the match is weak. Size values are once, few and many counts, or a class for expanded clones, and some rows have none.

v_call	d_call	j_call	clone_size	cdr3_nt	cdr3_aa
TRBV11-2	-	TRBJ2-1	-	TGTGCCAGCAGCTTAGATCGGTATGAGCAGTTCTTC	CASSLDRYEQFF
TRBV29-1	-	TRBJ1-1	-	TGCAGCGCCGTCAGGGGTACTGAAGCTTTCTTT	CSAVRGTEAFF
TRBV6-2/TRBV6-3	TRBD1	TRBJ2-3	once	TGTGCCAGCAGTCCCCGAGTGGGACAGGAGTATGCAGATACGCAGTATTTT	CASSPRVGQEYADTQYF
TRBV10-3	-	TRBJ1-2	-	TGTGCCATCAGTGAGACGAGTTATGGCTACACCTTC	CAISETSYGYTF
TRBV2	TRBD1	TRBJ1-2	-	TGTGCCAGCAGAGCACAGGGGGCAGGACCCCTCGGCTACACCTTC	CASRAQGAGPLGYTF
TRBV19	-	TRBJ2-6	-	TGTGCCAGTAGTACGGTGATGGGGGCCAACGTCCTGACTTTC	CASSTVMGANVLTF
TRBV18	-	TRBJ2-2	-	TGTGCCAGCTCACCCTCGATGGGTGCCGGGGAGCTATTTTTT	CASSPSMGAGELFF
TRBV27	TRBD1	TRBJ1-1	-	TGTGCCTCAGGGACAGAAAACACTGAAGCTTTCTTT	CASGTENTEAFF
TRBV10-2	-	TRBJ1-5	-	TGCGCCAGCAGTGTAAGGGCAGGGAATCGTCAGCCCCAGCATTTT	CASSVRAGNRQPQHF
TRBV7-8	TRBD1	TRBJ2-7	-	TGTGCCAGCAGACGGACAGGGCGGTACGAGCAGTACTTC	CASRRTGRYEQYF
TRBV9	TRBD2	TRBJ2-3	-	TGTGCCAGCAGCGTAGCTGATACTAGCGGGAGGAATGGGGACACAGATACGCAGTATTTT	CASSVADTSGRNGDTDTQYF
TRBV28	TRBD1	TRBJ1-1	-	TGTGCCAGCAGTTTGGGACAGGAGATGAACACTGAAGCTTTCTTT	CASSLGQEMNTEAFF
TRBV28	-	TRBJ1-2	-	TGTGCCAGCAGCTCTTCATCGGACTATGGCTACACCTTC	CASSSSSDYGYTF
TRBV11-3	-	TRBJ2-7	-	TGTGCCAGCAGCTTCTATAACGAGCAGTACTTC	CASSFYNEQYF
TRBV25-1	-	TRBJ1-3	-	TGTGCCAGCAGCCCTCCGACAGGAAACACCATATATTTT	CASSPPTGNTIYF
TRBV7-2	TRBD2	TRBJ2-7	few	TGTGCCAGCAGCCCCAGACTAGCGGGAGGGCCGTCTGCCGAGCAGTACTTC	CASSPRLAGGPSAEQYF
TRBV25-1	TRBD1	TRBJ2-2	-	TGTGCCAGCAGTGAAGACAGGGTTTCCACCGGGGAGCTGTTTTTT	CASSEDRVSTGELFF
TRBV5-4	TRBD1	TRBJ1-1	few	TGTGCCAGCAGCCCTACCAGGGGGAGGACTGAAGCTTTCTTT	CASSPTRGRTEAFF
TRBV5-1	TRBD1	TRBJ1-1	once	TGCGCCAGCAGCTTCGAGACAGGGGAGAAGGCTTTCTTT	CASSFETGEKAFF
TRBV6-5	-	TRBJ1-5	-	TGTGCCAGCAGGCAGGGTCTAGGGCAGCCCCAGCATTTT	CASRQGLGQPQHF
TRBV10-3	TRBD2	TRBJ2-2	-	TGTGCCATCAGGAAGACTAGCGAAGTTCGGGAGCTGTTTTTT	CAIRKTSEVRELFF
TRBV12-3/TRBV12-4	TRBD1	TRBJ2-1	few	TGTGCCAGCAGCCAATCAGACAGGGTTAAACAGTTCTTC	CASSQSDRVKQFF
TRBV7-6	-	TRBJ1-1	-	TGTGCCAGCAGCTCTGGGTGGACAGCGAACACTGAAGCTTTCTTT	CASSSGWTANTEAFF
TRBV14	-	TRBJ1-4	-	TGTGCCAGCAGCCAACTTCGGGATGAAAAACTGTTTTTT	CASSQLRDEKLFF
TRBV18	TRBD1	TRBJ1-2	-	TGTGCCAGCTCACCCCTCTTCGGGCAGGGGGATGGCTACACCTTC	CASSPLFGQGDGYTF
TRBV25-1	-	TRBJ2-7	-	TGTGCCAGCAGTGGACCCAGGAACGAGCAGTACTTC	CASSGPRNEQYF
TRBV7-8	TRBD1	TRBJ1-5	once	TGTGCCAGCAGCCCAGGTCAGGGACAGGGGAACCAGCCCCAGCATTTT	CASSPGQGQGNQPQHF
TRBV28	-	TRBJ1-5	-	TGTGCCAGCGGGAGATTTCCTAGCAATCAGCCCCAGCATTTT	CASGRFPSNQPQHF
TRBV24-1	TRBD1	TRBJ2-3	-	TGTGCCACCAGCGTTAGGGGGACAGGGACAGATACGCAGTATTTT	CATSVRGTGTDTQYF
TRBV6-4	TRBD1	TRBJ2-1	-	TGTGCCAGCAGTTCTTTGGCTCAAGGGGGCGAGCAGTTCTTC	CASSSLAQGGEQFF
TRBV27	TRBD2	TRBJ2-2	-	TGTGCCAGCAAGCTCCTAGCGGGAGGTTGGGCCGGGGAGCTGTTTTTT	CASKLLAGGWAGELFF
TRBV5-1	-	TRBJ1-2	-	TGCGCCAGCAGCGCCCCGGGACAACCTAACTATGGCTACACCTTC	CASSAPGQPNYGYTF
TRBV30	TRBD2	TRBJ2-1	once	TGTGCCTGGAGTGTACTAGCGGGAGTCAATGAGCAGTTCTTC	CAWSVLAGVNEQFF
TRBV19	-	TRBJ1-1	-	TGTGCCAGTAGTATAGCCGGGGGAGGGTACACTGAAGCTTTCTTT	CASSIAGGGYTEAFF
TRBV5-6	-	TRBJ1-1	-	TGTGCCAGCAGCTTGGAGGGGCACACTGAAGCTTTCTTT	CASSLEGHTEAFF
TRBV6-2/TRBV6-3	TRBD2	TRBJ2-6	-	TGTGCCAGCAGTTTTAGCGGGAGCTCTGGGGCCAACGTCCTGACTTTC	CASSFSGSSGANVLTF
TRBV5-1	TRBD1	TRBJ2-7	once	TGCGCCAGCAGCGGGGGGGGACAGGGGTACGAGCAGTACTTC	CASSGGGQGYEQYF
TRBV4-3	TRBD2	TRBJ2-7	-	TGCGCCAGCAGCCAAGATTACCTAGCGGGGGTGGGGCAGTACTTC	CASSQDYLAGVGQYF